This TCR beta chain is from a study of blood T cell repertoires in COVID-19. Study context: The United States, Italy and Spain were the sources of the acute and convalescent COVID-19 samples. Sources were T cells, B-cell-depleted T cells, or PBMCs; the material itself was cDNA or gDNA.

In the original processing: Amplified reference gene primers provided the basis for estimating nucleated cell counts. Assay: immunoSEQ multiplex PCR; the TCRdb copy retains only in-frame clones and omits some. The V and J calls and clone size are taken from that table; D and trimming were inferred from the DNA. The table includes 70,000 to 90,000 clones, about 76% detected once. Trimming stripped 3 bases from V and 13 bases from J, with 19 bases between. The CDR3 is 15 amino acids. Germline lookup yields CDR1 MGHRA and CDR2 YSYEKL. Sequences were obtained from peripheral blood. V gene TRBV4-1 combines with J gene TRBJ1-6; D call uncertain. This TCR was recovered from a human donor in a cohort sampled during active COVID-19. As DNA, the CDR3 is TGCGCCAGCAGCCAGACAAGTGGCCCCTTAGAGCCCCTCCACTTT. Protein: CASSQTSGPLEPLHF.